This T cell receptor beta chain stems from a study of T-cell reconstitution after alpha-beta-depleted transplantation in children listed by TCRdb under 2016. About the investigation overall: Using TCR repertoire profiling, the study quantitatively followed how T-cell immune reconstitution unfolded in children after TCRalphabeta/CD19-depleted allogeneic hematopoietic cell transplantation. General study outcomes and caveats: The apparently early alphabetaT-cell count recovery about two months after transplant was reportedly dependent on only several hundred rapidly expanded clones derived from non-depleted graft cells. The frequencies of hyperexpanded clones fell over the following months, and after one year, T-cell counts and TCRbeta diversity were mostly attributed to newly produced T cells. The high TCRbeta diversity at day 60 in some patients was ascribed to recipient T cells and intrathymic progenitors that had survived conditioning.

The sample holds a few counts of this clonotype. The antigen it recognizes is unknown. No clone much larger than this one lies a single base away; base qualities are absent. Taken with the paper, the label for treatment or condition translates to: allogeneic hematopoietic cell transplantation with graft depleted of TCRalphabeta T cells and CD19 B cells. TCRalphabeta/CD19-depleted allogeneic hematopoietic cell grafts were given to the transplant recipients, all of whom were children. V sheds 2 bases and J sheds 4 bases, leaving 11 bases between their ends. Based on the germline V gene, the CDR1 and CDR2 sequences are SNHLY and FYNNEI. The CDR3 runs 15 residues from the cysteine to the phenylalanine. The entry retains the CDR3 DNA only, 45 bases that are in frame from base 1. The library was built by means of PCR. Sequencing relied on an Illumina HiSeq 2500. TCR libraries were prepared with molecular barcoding, using unique molecular identifiers to normalize TCRbeta repertoire quantification. The public reads were reprocessed in TCRdb via fastp at Q25 and MiXCR, keeping in-frame beta chains. Each CDR3 protein appears once, grouped with its most common genes and DNA. The sample profile shows about 98,000 distinct CDR3 sequences; roughly 7.1% of them were found once. The ten largest account for about 16% of the sample.

The starting material was PBMCs, obtained before TCRalphabeta/CD19-depleted stem cell transplant. This TCR came from a boy younger than 10 with acute lymphoblastic leukemia, due to receive a stem cell transplant. In this chain, TRBV2 is recombined with TRBJ1-4; TRBD1 is possibly the D segment (6 matching bases). CDR3 protein: CASSEIGQFNEKLFF. The bases are TGTGCCAGCAGTGAAATCGGACAGTTTAATGAAAAACTGTTTTTT.